Shown below are 17 T cell receptor beta chains from a single sample sequenced in a study of blood T cell repertoires in COVID-19. The method was immunoSEQ multiplex PCR; TCRdb's version includes in-frame clones alone and lacks a portion of them. The sample includes about 66,000 clones, 70% to 85% of them seen just once. Sequencing used peripheral blood. The receptors shown here come from a man between 60 and 75 years old with acute or convalescent COVID-19.

Concerning this clone: This sample includes further DNA sequences coding for the same CDR3. This sequence joins TRBV29-1 and TRBJ2-1; TRBD2 matches 7 bases. Germline CDR1 reads SQVTM; CDR2 reads ANQGSEA. The length of the CDR3 is 13 residues. The J segment lost 4 bases and the V segment lost 2 bases, leaving 2 bases of the junction unmatched. CDR3 region: CSVERGGYNEQFF. For the CDR3, the DNA is TGCAGCGTTGAACGCGGGGGATACAATGAGCAGTTCTTC.

This chain uses TRBV3-1 (or the pseudogene TRBV3-2) with TRBJ1-5, with D hard to call. V was cut by 4 bases and J by 7 bases, with 8 bases left in between. CDR1 is LGHDT, CDR2 YNNKEL, per germline (reference sequence). The CDR3 is 12 amino acids. Written as DNA, the CDR3 is TGTGCCAGCAGCCCATACGGGCAGCCCCAGCATTTT. It translates to CASSPYGQPQHF.

V gene TRBV5-8 combines with J gene TRBJ1-3, with unresolved D. V shed 3 bases and J shed 4 bases, with 5 bases lying between them. This CDR3 has 12 amino acids. Germline V CDR1 and CDR2: SGHTS, YDEGEE. The CDR3 loop reads CASSSQGNTIYF. The CDR3 DNA follows: TGTGCCAGCAGCTCTCAGGGAAACACCATATATTTT.

This chain joins TRBV4-3 and TRBJ1-6; 9 nucleotides agree with TRBD1. Trimming at V came to 1 base and at J to 7 bases, leaving 5 bases not matched to a gene. From germline, CDR1 is LGHNA and CDR2 YSLEER. CDR3 length: 16 residues. The CDR3 sequence is CASSQVLGTGNSPLHF. The CDR3 coding sequence is TGCGCCAGCAGCCAAGTTCTTGGGACAGGGAATTCACCCCTCCACTTT.

This clone was recorded a few times. This chain uses TRBV9 with TRBJ1-5, with D possibly matching TRBD1 (5 bases). Trimming removed 0 bases at V and 6 bases at J, with 10 bases between. CDR3 size: 14 residues. Germline V gene data show CDR1 as SGDLS and CDR2 as YYNGEE. CDR3 sequence reads: CASSVDDRGQPQHF. CDR3 DNA: TGTGCCAGCAGCGTAGATGACAGAGGTCAGCCCCAGCATTTT. The full variable domain, its missing parts supplied by reference TRBV9 and TRBJ1-5, is DSGVTQTPKHLITATGQRVTLRCSPRSGDLSVYWYQQSLDQGLQFLIQYYNGEERAKGNILERFSAQQFPDLHSELNLSSLELGDSALYFCASSVDDRGQPQHFGDGTRLSIL.

V gene TRBV4-2 combines with J gene TRBJ1-5; tentative D call: TRBD1 (5 bases). The CDR3 loop spans 17 amino acids. Germline-derived CDR1 and CDR2 are LGHNA and YNFKEQ. Trimming pared 0 bases from V and 5 bases from J, leaving 17 bases between. The CDR3 DNA reads as TGTGCCAGCAGCCAAGACAGGGCCGGGAGAGTGGATCAGCCCCAGCATTTT. This encodes CASSQDRAGRVDQPQHF.

This chain connects TRBV29-1 to TRBJ1-1; maybe TRBD1 (5 bases). With 8 bases removed from V and 4 bases from J, the gap between germline ends came to 14 bases. CDR1 is SQVTM, CDR2 ANQGSEA, per germline. There are 12 residues in the CDR3. CDR3 amino acids: CSLSGAGTEAFF. In nucleotides, the CDR3 is TGCAGCCTCTCTGGGGCCGGCACTGAAGCTTTCTTT.

The chain links TRBV24-1 to TRBJ2-7; TRBD1 matches 7 bases. Germline V gene sequence: CDR1 KGHDR, CDR2 SFDVKD. This CDR3 is 16 amino acids long. V lost 7 bases, J lost 1 base, and 12 bases stayed unmatched. The chain's CDR3 is CATRTTGSLFSYEQYV. In nucleotides, the CDR3 is TGTGCCACCAGGACGACAGGGTCGCTATTTTCCTACGAGCAGTACGTC.

The chain joins TRBV5-1 to TRBJ2-2; D gene ambiguous. The ends were cut back, 1 base at V and 0 bases at J, with 10 bases in the middle. The length of the CDR3 is 16 residues. Germline V gene sequence: CDR1 SGHRS, CDR2 YFSETQ. The CDR3 bases are TGCGCCAGCAGCTTGAACAGCATAGCGAACACCGGGGAGCTGTTTTTT. It yields the protein CASSLNSIANTGELFF.

V usage is TRBV7-9 and J usage is TRBJ1-2; weak D call: TRBD1 (5 bases). The CDR3 extends over 14 amino acids. Per the germline V gene, CDR1 is SEHNR and CDR2 is FQNEAQ (reference sequence). V gave up 1 base and J gave up 7 bases, with 13 bases separating them. The CDR3 here is CASSLDGAASGYTF. The DNA of the CDR3 is TGTGCCAGCAGCTTAGATGGGGCAGCCAGTGGCTACACCTTC.

The chain carries TRBV14 and TRBJ2-1; D gene unclear. Germline lookup yields CDR1 SGHDN and CDR2 FVKESK. The CDR3 covers 13 residues. Trimming shortened V by 0 bases and J by 10 bases, and 10 bases separated the two germline ends. CDR3 bases: TGTGCCAGCAGCCAAGACCAGGTACAAGAGCAGTTCTTC. Translated, it gives CASSQDQVQEQFF. Supplemented by reference TRBV14 and TRBJ2-1, the full variable domain reads EAGVTQFPSHSVIEKGQTVTLRCDPISGHDNLYWYRRVMGKEIKFLLHFVKESKQDESGMPNNRFLAERTGGTYSTLKVQPAELEDSGVYFCASSQDQVQEQFFGPGTRLTVL.

There are a few counts of this clone. The chain is built from TRBV18 and TRBJ1-1; D not resolved. In germline, CDR1 is KGHSH, CDR2 LQKENI. The CDR3 runs 14 residues. The ends were cut back, 3 bases at V and 1 base at J, with 9 bases in the middle. CDR3 nucleotides: TGTGCCAGCTCACCGCGGGGAGGGAACACTGAAGCTTTCTTT. This translates into CASSPRGGNTEAFF. Filled out from reference TRBV18 and TRBJ1-1, the complete variable domain reads NAGVMQNPRHLVRRRGQEARLRCSPMKGHSHVYWYRQLPEEGLKFMVYLQKENIIDESGMPKERFSAEFPKEGPSILRIQQVVRGDSAAYFCASSPRGGNTEAFFGQGTRLTVV.

V is TRBV12-5 and J is TRBJ2-3; TRBD2 is a possible D gene (6 bases). The ends were cut back, 5 bases at V and 2 bases at J, with 17 bases in the middle. This CDR3 is built from 16 residues. Germline V gene data show CDR1 as LGHNT and CDR2 as FRNRAP. CDR3 sequence reads: CASGPTGTLNTDTQYF. CDR3 coding DNA: TGTGCTAGTGGTCCCACCGGGACTCTAAACACAGATACGCAGTATTTT.

The J gene is TRBJ1-2, the V gene TRBV19; D remains unclear. The V gene lost 3 bases and the J gene lost 4 bases, with 12 bases spanning the gap. CDR1 and CDR2 (germline): LNHDA, SQIVND (reference sequence). The CDR3 runs 14 residues. CDR3 sequence: CASSIRTGGYGYTF. The CDR3 DNA is TGTGCCAGTAGTATCCGCACGGGAGGCTATGGCTACACCTTC.

V and J are TRBV2 and TRBJ2-5; D gene unclear. The CDR3 runs 14 residues. V lost 5 bases, J lost 0 bases, and 10 bases lay in between. Germline V gene data show CDR1 as SNHLY and CDR2 as FYNNEI. In DNA, the CDR3 is TGTGCCAGCAGTCCCAGGATATACCAAGAGACCCAGTACTTC. It is translated as CASSPRIYQETQYF.

The chain couples TRBV6-5 to TRBJ1-3; 7 nucleotides align to TRBD1. V gave up 6 bases and J gave up 2 bases; unmatched junction bases: 1. Germline V CDR1 and CDR2: MNHEY, SVGAGI. The CDR3 is 13 residues long. This CDR3 is CASSTGAGNTIYF. The CDR3 coding sequence is TGTGCCAGCAGCACAGGGGCTGGAAACACCATATATTTT.

This sequence joins TRBV7-2 and TRBJ2-2; 9 nucleotides agree with TRBD1. CDR3 size: 14 residues. Looked up from germline, CDR1 is SGHTA and CDR2 is FQGNSA. V trimming: 5 bases; J trimming: 4 bases; junction bases outside the gene matches: 2. The CDR3 nucleotides read TGTGCCAGCAGCCGGGACAGGGCCACCGGGGAGCTGTTTTTT. The encoded protein is CASSRDRATGELFF.